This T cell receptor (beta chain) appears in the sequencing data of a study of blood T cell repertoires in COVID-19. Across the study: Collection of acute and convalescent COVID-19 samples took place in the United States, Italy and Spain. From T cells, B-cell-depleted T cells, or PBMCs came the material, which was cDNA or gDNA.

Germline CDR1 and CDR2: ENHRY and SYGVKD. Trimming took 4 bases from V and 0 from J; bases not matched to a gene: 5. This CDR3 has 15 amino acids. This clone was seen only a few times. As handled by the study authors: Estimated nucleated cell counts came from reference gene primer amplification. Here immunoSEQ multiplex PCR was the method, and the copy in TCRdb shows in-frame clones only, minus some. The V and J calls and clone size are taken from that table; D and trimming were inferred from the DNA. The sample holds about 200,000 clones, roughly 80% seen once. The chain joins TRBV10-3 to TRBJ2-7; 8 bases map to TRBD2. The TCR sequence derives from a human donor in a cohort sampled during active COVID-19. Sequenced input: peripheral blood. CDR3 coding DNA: TGTGCCATCAGTGGTCTAGCGGGTCCCTCCTACGAGCAGTACTTC. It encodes CAISGLAGPSYEQYF.